This T cell receptor (beta chain) stems from a study of blood T cell repertoires in COVID-19 (dated by TCRdb to 2018 to 2020). Some background on the complete study: The collaborator samples originated in the United States, Italy and Spain and spanned the acute and convalescent phases of COVID-19. The material from the prospective study consisted of cDNA or gDNA derived from T cells, B-cell-depleted T cells, or PBMCs. The dataset comprised deeply sampled blood TCRbeta repertoires from subjects exposed to, actively infected with, or recovered from COVID-19. The repertoires were released in a freely available public database intended as a resource for research on the immune response to SARS-CoV-2. Samples were obtained from the ongoing ImmuneRACE study (first 160 participants) and from 1,254 subjects provided by 6 global collaborators. Sample metadata almost always included a de-identified subject ID, COVID-19 status, age in years and sex. Where available, HLA class I and class II types were obtained from metadata supplied by the sample provider rather than from assay-based typing. Study-wide conclusions, independent of this receptor: The quantity of clinical and demographic metadata differed by source and by participant and was supplied without curation.

A second Seattle source provided samples from volunteer blood donors who had recovered from COVID-19. Each collaborating institution followed its own protocols to collect whole blood in K2EDTA tubes. For TCRbeta analysis, collaborators shipped samples in one of three forms: frozen whole blood, isolated PBMCs, or DNA extracted from either of those sample types. The table lists this clone with a few counts. Its cognate antigen has yet to be identified. Qualities for individual bases were not recorded, and no much larger clone is one base off. TCRbeta CDR3 regions were amplified from genomic DNA using the immunoSEQ Assay, a bias-controlled multiplex PCR. In the original analysis: Within the assay, amplification of reference gene primers was used to estimate how many nucleated cells each sample contained. To quantify the absolute abundance of each unique TCRbeta CDR3 rearrangement, sequence reads were collapsed and filtered. Productive Simpson clonality was computed per sample as the square root of Simpson's diversity index over productive rearrangements. In TCRdb, the immuneACCESS table is reduced to in-frame sequences with V and J assigned. These tables do not hold every clone; where another copy was compared, an unresolved V gene accounts for under half, and the others remain unexplained. The V and J calls and clone size are taken from that table; D and trimming were inferred from the DNA. The sample yields 200,000 to 300,000 clones; more than 65% were counted once. Clones ranked in the top ten supply about 2% of the sample.

V is clipped by 3 bases and J by 8 bases, and the sequence between their germline boundaries is 17 bases long. CDR1 and CDR2 were assigned from the germline V gene as SGHRS and YFSETQ. The CDR3 has 14 amino acids, counting the end cysteine and phenylalanine. Only the CDR3 DNA is retained, 42 bases long and in frame from the first base. The sequence derives from a middle-aged man who had recovered from COVID-19. The sample comprised peripheral blood. The chain joins TRBV5-1 to TRBJ1-2; the best D guess is TRBD1, with 6 bases matching. The encoded CDR3 is CASSYTSGGEGYTF. The DNA reads as follows: TGCGCCAGCAGCTATACCTCGGGGGGCGAGGGCTACACCTTC.